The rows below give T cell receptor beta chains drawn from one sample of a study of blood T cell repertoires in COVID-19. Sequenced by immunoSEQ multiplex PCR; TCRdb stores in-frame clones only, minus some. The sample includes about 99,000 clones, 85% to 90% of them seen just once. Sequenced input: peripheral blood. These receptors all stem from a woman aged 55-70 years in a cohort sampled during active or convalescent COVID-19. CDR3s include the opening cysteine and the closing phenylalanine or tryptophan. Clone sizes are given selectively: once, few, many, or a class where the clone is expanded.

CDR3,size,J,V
CASSLDPSGSHNEKLFF,.,TRBJ1-4,TRBV5-1
CASSERGGNQPQHF,.,TRBJ1-5,TRBV2
CASSYGTAVEAFF,.,TRBJ1-1,TRBV6-6
CAWTPPQRGYNEQFF,.,TRBJ2-1,TRBV30
CAWSPLRTGGDYGYTF,.,TRBJ1-2,TRBV30
CATSDFGGRPPFTGELFF,.,TRBJ2-2,TRBV24-1
CASSLNSNSNQPQHF,.,TRBJ1-5,TRBV5-4
CASSEGYRRGYEQYF,.,TRBJ2-7,TRBV6-1
CASSLPSLGEQFF,.,TRBJ2-1,TRBV7-3
CASRGVDGYTF,.,TRBJ1-2,TRBV19
CASSPGQGSETQYF,once,TRBJ2-5,TRBV11-3
CATNRDRSYSSYNEQFF,once,TRBJ2-1,TRBV19
CASSSGTSGGAVADTQYF,few,TRBJ2-3,TRBV5-1
CASSKGLAGQTGELFF,.,TRBJ2-2,TRBV5-1
CATSRPGTSSEQYF,few,TRBJ2-7,TRBV15
CASSSLQINQPQHF,once,TRBJ1-5,TRBV27
CASSPPRGAYNEQFF,.,TRBJ2-1,TRBV7-9
CASSIVHRTNTGELFF,few,TRBJ2-2,TRBV19
CAIRETGSSTDTQYF,.,TRBJ2-3,TRBV10-3
CASGSGTALSYEQYF,.,TRBJ2-7,TRBV6-5
CASSLVVETEAFF,.,TRBJ1-1,TRBV7-9
CATSRERTSPTATQYF,.,TRBJ2-5,TRBV15
CASSPGRESTDTQYF,few,TRBJ2-3,TRBV18
CASSLGRVADTQETQYF,.,TRBJ2-5,TRBV7-9
CASSEGGRTATYTF,.,TRBJ1-2,TRBV6-4
CASSLGPGQGGTEAFF,.,TRBJ1-1,TRBV28
CASAARVGNTEAFF,.,TRBJ1-1,TRBV12-5
CASSLLVGGGETQYF,.,TRBJ2-5,TRBV27
CASSRDLRWQYF,.,TRBJ2-7,TRBV18
CASSEGARYPYEQYF,.,TRBJ2-7,TRBV2
CASSPPGLAGGNEQFF,.,TRBJ2-1,TRBV18
CASSGPDSYSGANVLTF,.,TRBJ2-6,TRBV2
CASSLTTTSGAYNEQFF,few,TRBJ2-1,TRBV7-3
CSVPSRDTNTEAFF,.,TRBJ1-1,TRBV29-1
CASSARTGQLYTF,.,TRBJ1-2,TRBV9
CASSRGLAEQYF,.,TRBJ2-7,TRBV19
CASSRTGSYEQYF,.,TRBJ2-7,TRBV27
CASSHTAVSSGNTIYF,.,TRBJ1-3,TRBV5-1
CASSQAGSGRNEQYF,.,TRBJ2-7,TRBV4-2
CASSVGGLIHEQYF,.,TRBJ2-7,TRBV9
CASSPGTSNEQFF,.,TRBJ2-1,TRBV7-2